This T cell receptor (beta chain) came from a study of shared clonotypes between healthy human individuals. Running of the assay took place at deep level. TCRdb keeps only in-frame clones here, not all; method: immunoSEQ multiplex PCR. The sample has millions of clones; around 90% are singletons. Germline V gene sequence: CDR1 SGHRS, CDR2 YFSETQ. The CDR3 sequence is 16 residues long. V lost 4 bases and J 5 bases, leaving 16 bases between the germline ends. The study drew its donors from healthy HIV-negative adults without recent acute infections or vaccinations. CD4+ cells yielded CD45RA+ naive and CD45RA-negative memory subsets.

The chain is built from TRBV5-1 and TRBJ1-6; weak D call: TRBD1 (6 bases). The sequenced sample was naive CD4+ T cells sorted from blood. Subset here: CD45RA+ positively selected. The clonotype originates from a man younger than 35 in good health. The CDR3 sequence is CASSTVGRGDNSPLHF. CDR3 nucleotide sequence: TGCGCCAGCAGCACGGTGGGGAGGGGGGATAATTCACCCCTCCACTTT.